These 19 T cell receptor beta chains originate from one sample sequenced in a study of CD8+ T cells in alopecia areata. The treatment here: oral pan-JAK inhibitor, 5-10 mg twice daily. Extracted RNA was reverse transcribed into cDNA, the sequencing template. Using immunoSEQ multiplex PCR, the repertoire was profiled, and TCRdb retains in-frame clones only, with some absent. This sample has 93,000 or so clones, with about nine tenths found just once. Sequences were derived from CD8+ T cells sorted from blood, sampled at roughly week 30, from a patient treated with tofacitinib. The receptors here all came from a human donor with alopecia areata.

The V and J genes are TRBV7-9 and TRBJ2-7; 7 bases map to TRBD1. Germline-derived CDR1 and CDR2 are SEHNR and FQNEAQ (reference sequence). V lost 6 bases and J lost 2; bases outside the gene matches: 7. The length of the CDR3 is 14 residues. Here the CDR3 DNA reads TGTGCCAGCAGGACCGACAGGGTCCCCTACGAGCAGTACTTC. Encoded protein: CASRTDRVPYEQYF.

The chain recombines TRBV5-1 with TRBJ2-7, with 10 bases matching TRBD2. CDR3 size: 18 residues. Germline lookup yields CDR1 SGHRS and CDR2 YFSETQ. Losses at the gene ends were 3 bases for V and 2 bases for J; bases not matched to a gene: 14. DNA of the CDR3: TGCGCCAGCAGCTGGGCTAGCGGGAGTAGTCCGAACCCCTACGAGCAGTACTTC. It translates to CASSWASGSSPNPYEQYF.

The genes are TRBV7-9 and TRBJ1-1; tentative D call: TRBD1 (5 bases). Per germline, CDR1 SEHNR and CDR2 FQNEAQ (reference sequence). This CDR3 is built from 15 residues. Trimming stripped 7 bases from V and 1 base from J, with 16 bases between. In nucleotides, the CDR3 is TGTGCCAGCACTGGTGATGGGGGTTGGAACACTGAAGCTTTCTTT. Encoded protein: CASTGDGGWNTEAFF.

The gene calls are TRBV23-1 and TRBJ2-5; no clear D gene. TRBV23-1 is an ORF for which the function is uncertain. V was trimmed by 2 bases and J by 1 base, leaving 11 bases between them. This CDR3 comprises 15 residues. The CDR3, as DNA: TGCGCCAGCAGTCAAGCTCCCCTCCCCCAAGAGACCCAGTACTTC. Translation gives CASSQAPLPQETQYF.

V usage is TRBV7-9 and J usage is TRBJ2-1, with 9 bases lining up with TRBD1. J lost 12 bases, V lost 5 bases, and 8 bases had no gene match. This CDR3 contains 13 residues. CDR1 is SEHNR and CDR2 is FQNEAQ in the germline V gene (reference sequence). This CDR3 is CASSPGTGQWQFF. In DNA form, the CDR3 reads TGTGCCAGCAGCCCGGGGACAGGGCAATGGCAGTTCTTC.

Written as DNA, the CDR3 is TGTGCCACATCCCCCCGGAGGGACGAGCAGTACTTC. The encoded protein is CATSPRRDEQYF. This chain uses TRBV7-9 with TRBJ2-7, with D possibly matching TRBD2 (6 bases). Germline CDR1 reads SEHNR; CDR2 reads FQNEAQ (reference sequence). The germline V and J ends were trimmed by 10 bases and 5 bases, with 15 bases remaining between them. This CDR3 is built from 12 residues.

The V call is TRBV4-1, the J call TRBJ2-7, with D unresolved. Germline CDR1 reads MGHRA; CDR2 reads YSYEKL. V lost 1 base, J lost 3 bases, and 16 bases lay in between. This CDR3 region has 16 residues. The chain's CDR3 is CASSQGSWPHNYEQYF. The CDR3 coding sequence is TGCGCCAGCAGCCAAGGGAGCTGGCCGCATAACTACGAGCAGTACTTC.

The J gene is TRBJ2-4, the V gene TRBV6-5; D is possibly TRBD2 (6 bases). In germline, CDR1 is MNHEY, CDR2 SVGAGI. V was trimmed by 5 bases and J by 5 bases, leaving 16 bases between them. This CDR3 spans 15 amino acids. CDR3: CASSPLPGGENIQYF. In nucleotides, the CDR3 is TGTGCCAGCAGTCCCCTCCCGGGCGGGGAAAACATTCAGTACTTC.

The chain uses TRBV4-1 and TRBJ1-1; TRBD1 agrees at 10 bases. Losses at the gene ends were 7 bases for V and 6 bases for J; bases not matched to a gene: 8. The CDR3 covers 14 residues. Per germline, CDR1 MGHRA and CDR2 YSYEKL. The CDR3 spells CASTQTGGVSEAFF. CDR3 in DNA: TGCGCCAGCACCCAGACAGGGGGCGTCTCTGAAGCTTTCTTT.

This clone was seen a few times. The gene calls are TRBV6-5 and TRBJ2-7; TRBD1 is a possible D gene (5 bases). The length of the CDR3 is 11 residues. The V gene's germline CDR1 is MNHEY and CDR2 SVGAGI. V lost 8 bases, J lost 6 bases, and 11 bases lay in between. The CDR3 spells CASGQGIEQYF. DNA for the CDR3: TGTGCCAGCGGGCAGGGTATCGAGCAGTACTTC.

This clone was detected only once. The chain has TRBV7-9 and TRBJ2-4, with a weak D call TRBD1 (5 bases). Trimming stripped 8 bases from V and 1 base from J, with 18 bases between. From germline, CDR1 is SEHNR and CDR2 FQNEAQ (reference sequence). The CDR3 is 16 amino acids. This chain's CDR3 is CASSGTAKGAKNIQYF. The CDR3 DNA is TGTGCCAGCTCCGGAACCGCAAAGGGGGCCAAAAACATTCAGTACTTC.

This chain links TRBV12-5 with TRBJ2-1; the D is unclear. CDR1 and CDR2 from the germline V gene are LGHNT and FRNRAP. V was cut by 4 bases and J by 15 bases, with 13 bases left in between. The CDR3 runs 11 residues. For the CDR3, the DNA is TGTGCTAGTGGTTGCCGGCTTTTCGGGTTCTTC. This sequence encodes CASGCRLFGFF.

The genes are TRBV29-1 and TRBJ1-6; D perhaps matches TRBD1 (5 bases). Germline assignment: CDR1 SQVTM and CDR2 ANQGSEA. This CDR3 comprises 14 residues. Trimming left V 6 bases short and J 0 bases short, with 9 bases between. CDR3 nucleotides: TGCAGCGTGTTGGACAACTCCTATAATTCACCCCTCCACTTT. Translating gives CSVLDNSYNSPLHF.

The count of this clone is one. The rearrangement joins TRBV6-5 to TRBJ2-7, with D possibly matching TRBD1 (5 bases). V was clipped by 4 bases and J by 6 bases, with 13 bases between them. Germline assignment: CDR1 MNHEY and CDR2 SVGAGI. This CDR3 has 13 amino acids. Here the CDR3 reads CASSFQGVGEQYF. The CDR3 nucleotides read TGTGCCAGCAGTTTCCAGGGTGTCGGCGAGCAGTACTTC.

This clone was observed a few times. The rearrangement uses TRBV27 and TRBJ1-5; no clear D gene. Germline V gives CDR1 MNHEY, CDR2 SMNVEV (reference sequence). The CDR3 extends over 12 amino acids. The germline V and J ends were trimmed by 5 bases and 9 bases, with 11 bases remaining between them. CDR3 DNA: TGTGCCAGCAGTCATCGGGGAAGGCCCCAGCATTTT. Translated: CASSHRGRPQHF.

The genes are TRBV27 and TRBJ2-2; a weak D match, TRBD1 (6 bases). The length of the CDR3 is 14 residues. V was shortened by 7 bases and J by 2 bases, with 11 bases between the two germline ends. Germline CDR1 reads MNHEY; CDR2 reads SMNVEV (reference sequence). The CDR3 nucleotides are TGTGCCAGCACCTACGGGACAAACACCGGGGAGCTGTTTTTT. As protein: CASTYGTNTGELFF.

There are a few counts of this clone. This chain links TRBV6-5 with TRBJ2-3, with 8 bases matching TRBD2. Trimming took 9 bases from V and 1 from J; bases not matched to a gene: 6. The CDR3 runs 14 residues. Per the germline V gene, CDR1 is MNHEY and CDR2 is SVGAGI. The CDR3 bases are TGTGCCAGTAGAGCGGGGGACGGCACAGATACGCAGTATTTT. This translates into CASRAGDGTDTQYF.

The J gene is TRBJ2-7, the V gene TRBV7-9; 7 positions agree with TRBD1. This CDR3 has 13 amino acids. V shed 8 bases, J shed 3 bases, and the junction held 7 bases outside the gene matches. Per the germline V gene, CDR1 is SEHNR and CDR2 is FQNEAQ (reference sequence). The CDR3 DNA follows: TGTGCCAGCGCAGGGGACAGCGTCTACGAGCAGTACTTC. Translation gives CASAGDSVYEQYF. Based on the CDR3 plus reference TRBV7-9 and TRBJ2-7, the full variable domain is DTGVSQNPRHKITKRGQNVTFRCDPISEHNRLYWYRQTLGQGPEFLTYFQNEAQLEKSRLLSDRFSAERPKGSFSTLEIQRTEQGDSAMYLCASAGDSVYEQYFGPGTRLTVT.

This rearrangement joins TRBV5-1 to TRBJ2-2; 8 bases fit TRBD1. The CDR3 contains 17 residues. V lost 3 bases to trimming and J lost 5 bases; unmatched junction nucleotides: 12. Germline CDR1 and CDR2: SGHRS and YFSETQ. The CDR3: CASSSDLGQGNTGELFF. The CDR3, as DNA: TGCGCCAGCAGCTCTGACCTAGGACAGGGAAATACCGGGGAGCTGTTTTTT.